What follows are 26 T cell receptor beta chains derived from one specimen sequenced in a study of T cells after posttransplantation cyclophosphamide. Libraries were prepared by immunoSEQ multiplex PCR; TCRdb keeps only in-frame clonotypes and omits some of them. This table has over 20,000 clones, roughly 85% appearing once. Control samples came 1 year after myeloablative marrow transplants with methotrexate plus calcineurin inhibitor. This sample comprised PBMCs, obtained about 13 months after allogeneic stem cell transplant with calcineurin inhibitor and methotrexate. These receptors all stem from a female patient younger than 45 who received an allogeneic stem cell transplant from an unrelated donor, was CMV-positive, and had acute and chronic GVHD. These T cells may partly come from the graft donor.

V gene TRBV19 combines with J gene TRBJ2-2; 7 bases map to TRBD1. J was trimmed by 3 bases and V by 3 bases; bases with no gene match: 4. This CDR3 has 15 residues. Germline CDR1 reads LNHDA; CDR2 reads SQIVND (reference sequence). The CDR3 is CASSMFDRDTGELFF. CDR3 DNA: TGTGCCAGTAGTATGTTCGACAGGGACACCGGGGAGCTGTTTTTT.

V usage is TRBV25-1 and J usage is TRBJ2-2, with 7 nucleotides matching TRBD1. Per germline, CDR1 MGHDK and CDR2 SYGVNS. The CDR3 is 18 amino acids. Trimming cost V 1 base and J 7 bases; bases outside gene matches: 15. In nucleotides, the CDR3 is TGTGCCAGCAGTGAATCGGGTCGAGGGGGCGGGTTTGGCGGGGAGCTGTTTTTT. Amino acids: CASSESGRGGGFGGELFF.

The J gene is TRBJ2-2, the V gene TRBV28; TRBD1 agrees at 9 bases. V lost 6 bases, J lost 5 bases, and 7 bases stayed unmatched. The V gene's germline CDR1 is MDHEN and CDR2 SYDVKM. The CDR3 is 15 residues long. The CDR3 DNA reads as TGTGCCAGCAGGGACTCCGGGACAGGGACCGGGGAGCTGTTTTTT. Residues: CASRDSGTGTGELFF.

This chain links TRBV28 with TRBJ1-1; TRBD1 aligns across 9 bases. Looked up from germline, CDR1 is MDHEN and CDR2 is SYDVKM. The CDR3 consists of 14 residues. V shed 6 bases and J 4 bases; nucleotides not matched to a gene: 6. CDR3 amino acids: CASRETGGITEAFF. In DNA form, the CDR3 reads TGTGCCAGCAGGGAGACAGGGGGTATCACTGAAGCTTTCTTT.

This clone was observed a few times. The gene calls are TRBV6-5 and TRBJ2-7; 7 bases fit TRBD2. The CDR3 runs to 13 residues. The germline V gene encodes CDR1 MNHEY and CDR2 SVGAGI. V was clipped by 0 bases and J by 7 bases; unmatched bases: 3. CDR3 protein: CASSYSKGLEQYF. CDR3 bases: TGTGCCAGCAGTTACTCGAAGGGACTAGAGCAGTACTTC.

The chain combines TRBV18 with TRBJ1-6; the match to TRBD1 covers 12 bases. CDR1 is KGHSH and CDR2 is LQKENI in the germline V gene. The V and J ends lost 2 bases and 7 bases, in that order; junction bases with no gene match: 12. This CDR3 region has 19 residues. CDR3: CASSPSSGQGADDNSPLHF. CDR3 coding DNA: TGTGCCAGCTCACCATCCTCGGGACAGGGGGCTGACGACAATTCACCCCTCCACTTT. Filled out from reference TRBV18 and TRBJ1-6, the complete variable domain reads NAGVMQNPRHLVRRRGQEARLRCSPMKGHSHVYWYRQLPEEGLKFMVYLQKENIIDESGMPKERFSAEFPKEGPSILRIQQVVRGDSAAYFCASSPSSGQGADDNSPLHFGNGTRLTVT.

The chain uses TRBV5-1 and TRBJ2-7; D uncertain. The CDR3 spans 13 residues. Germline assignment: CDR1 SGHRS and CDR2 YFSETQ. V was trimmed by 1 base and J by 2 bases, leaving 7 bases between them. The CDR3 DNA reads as TGCGCCAGCAGCTTGCGCAGTGCCTACGAGCAGTACTTC. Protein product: CASSLRSAYEQYF.

CDR3 protein: CASSWGGDRRPTEAFF. The CDR3 region has the DNA TGTGCCAGCAGCTGGGGGGGGGACCGGCGTCCCACTGAAGCTTTCTTT. The V gene is TRBV7-9, the J gene TRBJ1-1; perhaps TRBD1 as D (5 bases). The CDR3 runs to 16 residues. V dropped 4 bases and J dropped 4 bases, with 19 bases sitting between them. The germline gives CDR1 SEHNR, CDR2 FQNEAQ (reference sequence).

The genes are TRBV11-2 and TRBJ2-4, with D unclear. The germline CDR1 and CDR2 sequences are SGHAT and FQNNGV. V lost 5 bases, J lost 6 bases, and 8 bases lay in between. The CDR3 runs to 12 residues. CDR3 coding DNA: TGTGCCAGCAGCACGCGAACAAACATTCAGTACTTC. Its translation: CASSTRTNIQYF.

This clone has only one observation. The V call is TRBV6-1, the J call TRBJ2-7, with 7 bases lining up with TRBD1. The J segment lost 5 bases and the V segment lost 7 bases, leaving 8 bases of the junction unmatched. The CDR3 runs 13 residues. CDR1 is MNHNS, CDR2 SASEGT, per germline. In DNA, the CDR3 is TGTGCCAGCACACGGGACAGTCGCCACGAGCAGTACTTC. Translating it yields CASTRDSRHEQYF.

In DNA, the CDR3 is TGTGCCAGCAGTTTAGCTAGCGGGAGAGTAGACAATGAGCAGTTCTTC. This codes for CASSLASGRVDNEQFF. This sequence joins TRBV28 and TRBJ2-1, with 10 bases fitting TRBD2. J gave up 5 bases and V 2 bases, and 6 bases lay outside the gene matches. Germline assignment: CDR1 MDHEN and CDR2 SYDVKM. This CDR3 region has 16 residues.

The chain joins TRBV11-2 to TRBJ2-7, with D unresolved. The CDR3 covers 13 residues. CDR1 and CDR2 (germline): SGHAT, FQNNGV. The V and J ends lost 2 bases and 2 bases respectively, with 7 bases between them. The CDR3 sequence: CASSLTPAYEQYF. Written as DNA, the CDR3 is TGTGCCAGCAGCTTAACCCCAGCCTACGAGCAGTACTTC.

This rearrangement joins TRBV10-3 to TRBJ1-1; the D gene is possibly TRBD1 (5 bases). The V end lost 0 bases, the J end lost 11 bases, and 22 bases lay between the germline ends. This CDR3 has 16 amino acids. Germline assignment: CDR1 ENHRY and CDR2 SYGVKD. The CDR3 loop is CAISESVVEGTLRAFF. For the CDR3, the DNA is TGTGCCATCAGTGAGTCGGTAGTGGAGGGGACCCTTCGGGCTTTCTTT.

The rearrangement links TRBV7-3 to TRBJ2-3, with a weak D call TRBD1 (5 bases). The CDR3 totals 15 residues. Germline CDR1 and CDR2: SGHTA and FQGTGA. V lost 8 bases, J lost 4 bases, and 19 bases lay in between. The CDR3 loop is CASVEQGMGPDTQYF. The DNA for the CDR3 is TGTGCCAGCGTCGAGCAAGGCATGGGGCCAGATACGCAGTATTTT.

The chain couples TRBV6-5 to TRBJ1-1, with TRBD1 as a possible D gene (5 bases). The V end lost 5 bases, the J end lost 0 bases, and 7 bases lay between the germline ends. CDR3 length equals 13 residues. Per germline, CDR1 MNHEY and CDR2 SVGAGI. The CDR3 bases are TGTGCCAGCAGTGGACACCTGAACACTGAAGCTTTCTTT. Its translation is CASSGHLNTEAFF.

CDR3 bases: TGTGCCAGCAGCTTGGAGGGGACTAGGAACGCCTACGAGCAGTACTTC. This codes for CASSLEGTRNAYEQYF. The J gene is TRBJ2-7, the V gene TRBV5-6; 8 bases fit TRBD2. With 0 bases clipped from V and 2 bases from J, the junction kept 7 bases outside the gene matches. This CDR3 is built from 16 residues. Germline loops: CDR1 SGHDT, CDR2 YYEEEE.

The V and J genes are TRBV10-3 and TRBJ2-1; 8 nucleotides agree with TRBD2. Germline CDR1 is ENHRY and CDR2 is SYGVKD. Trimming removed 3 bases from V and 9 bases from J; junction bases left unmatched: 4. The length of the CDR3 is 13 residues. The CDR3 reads CAISDSSGLEQFF. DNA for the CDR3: TGTGCCATCAGTGATTCTAGCGGGCTTGAGCAGTTCTTC.

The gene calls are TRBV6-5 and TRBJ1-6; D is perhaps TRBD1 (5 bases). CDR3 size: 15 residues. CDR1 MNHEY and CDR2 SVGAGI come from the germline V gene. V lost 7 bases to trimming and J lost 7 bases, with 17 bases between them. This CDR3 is CASNTPGTSNSPLHF. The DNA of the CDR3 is TGTGCCAGCAACACCCCTGGGACTTCAAATTCACCCCTCCACTTT.

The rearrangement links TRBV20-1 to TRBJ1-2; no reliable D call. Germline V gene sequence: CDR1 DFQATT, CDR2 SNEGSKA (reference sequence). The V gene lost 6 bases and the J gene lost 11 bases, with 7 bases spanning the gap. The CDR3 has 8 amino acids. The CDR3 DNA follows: TGCAGTGCCCACGGTTACACCTTC. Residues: CSAHGYTF.

The CDR3 here is CAWSSTATSYEQYF. As DNA, the CDR3 is TGTGCCTGGAGTTCGACAGCAACATCCTACGAGCAGTACTTC. V usage is TRBV30 and J usage is TRBJ2-7; D is perhaps TRBD1 (5 bases). The ends were cut back, 2 bases at V and 1 base at J, with 12 bases in the middle. CDR1 GTSNPN and CDR2 SVGIG come from the germline V gene (reference sequence). This CDR3 is 14 amino acids long.

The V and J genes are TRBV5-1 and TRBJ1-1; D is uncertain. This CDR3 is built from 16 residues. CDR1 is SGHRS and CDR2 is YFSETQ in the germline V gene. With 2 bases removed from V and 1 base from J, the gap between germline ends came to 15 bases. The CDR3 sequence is CASSFHYRTGNTEAFF. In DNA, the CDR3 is TGCGCCAGCAGCTTCCATTATCGCACGGGGAACACTGAAGCTTTCTTT.

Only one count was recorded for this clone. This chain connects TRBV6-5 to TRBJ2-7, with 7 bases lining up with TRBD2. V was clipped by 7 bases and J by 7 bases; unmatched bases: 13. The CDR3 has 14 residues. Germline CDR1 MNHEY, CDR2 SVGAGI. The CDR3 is CASTHRTRLNEQYF. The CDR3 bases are TGTGCCAGCACCCATCGGACTAGACTAAATGAGCAGTACTTC.

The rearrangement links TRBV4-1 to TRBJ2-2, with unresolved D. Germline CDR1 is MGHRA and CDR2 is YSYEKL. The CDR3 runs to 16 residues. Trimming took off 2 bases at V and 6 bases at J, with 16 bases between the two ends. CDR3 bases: TGCGCCAGCAGCCAATTCCGAGATCAACCCCCCGGGGAGCTGTTTTTT. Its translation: CASSQFRDQPPGELFF.

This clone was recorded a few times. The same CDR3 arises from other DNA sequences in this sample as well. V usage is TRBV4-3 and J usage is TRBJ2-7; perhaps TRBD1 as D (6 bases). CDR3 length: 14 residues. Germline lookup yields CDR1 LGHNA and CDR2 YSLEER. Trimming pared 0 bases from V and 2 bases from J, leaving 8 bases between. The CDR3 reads CASSQDRGTYEQYF. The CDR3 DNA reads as TGCGCCAGCAGCCAAGACAGGGGAACCTACGAGCAGTACTTC.

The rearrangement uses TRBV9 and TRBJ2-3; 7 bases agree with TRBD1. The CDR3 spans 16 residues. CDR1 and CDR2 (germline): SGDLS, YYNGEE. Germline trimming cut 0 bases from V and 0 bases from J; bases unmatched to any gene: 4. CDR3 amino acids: CASSVGTGPSTDTQYF. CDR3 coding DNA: TGTGCCAGCAGCGTAGGGACAGGACCCAGCACAGATACGCAGTATTTT.

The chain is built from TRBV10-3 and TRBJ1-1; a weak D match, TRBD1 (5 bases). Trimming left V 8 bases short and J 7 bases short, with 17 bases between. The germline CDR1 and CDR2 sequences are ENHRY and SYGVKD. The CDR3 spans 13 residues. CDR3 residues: CAIGGEGSLEAFF. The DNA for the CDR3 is TGTGCCATCGGAGGGGAGGGGTCTCTTGAAGCTTTCTTT.